The T cell receptor (beta chain) under discussion was sequenced for a study of CD8 T cells in Susac syndrome (dated by TCRdb to the late 2010s). Regarding the study in general: Repertoire sequencing was used to test whether CD8+ T cell activation and differentiation in Susac syndrome was antigen driven. General conclusions and limits of the study: The number of individuals in the TCR sequencing and HLA analysis was acknowledged as relatively small.

Its CDR3 holds 13 amino acids, cysteine through phenylalanine. Just CDR3 DNA is preserved here, 39 bases in frame from base 1. The CDR1 and CDR2 encoded by the germline V gene (reference sequence) are DFQATT and SNEGSKA. RNA was extracted using the RNeasy kit, and about 0.45 to 1 ug of the RNA was reverse transcribed with random hexamers. The immunoSEQ multiplex PCR assay, covering 54 Vbeta and 13 Jbeta segments, was used to amplify TCR beta CDR3 regions. Bias from PCR amplification was corrected by using a synthetic template baseline for primer optimization and for computational correction. The original methods were these. Reads were annotated to V, D and J genes per IMGT and analyzed with immunoSEQ Analyzer, keeping only productive sequences. Clonality was computed as one minus Shannon entropy normalized by log2 of the number of productive unique sequences. For each patient and control, public and private clones were evaluated within the 100 most prevalent clones. Clones were defined as Susac-specific when absent from the healthy and MS cohorts, from some 1,100 published viral clones and from other ImmuneACCESS disease sequences. TCRdb reworked the public reads: Q25 trimming with fastp, MiXCR clone assembly, productive beta chains retained. Records with the same CDR3 protein are collapsed into one entry carrying the most frequent genes and DNA. TCRdb, not the original authors, processed these V and J calls. The sample contains roughly 200,000 distinct CDR3 sequences, around 95% of them found a single time. The ten largest make up around 0.09% of the sample.

Details on this clonotype: There is no known antigen for this receptor. Base qualities are missing; no much larger clone stands one base away.

Peripheral blood CD8+ and CD4+ T cells from healthy donors, Susac syndrome patients and multiple sclerosis patients were profiled by high-throughput TCR beta sequencing. The multiple sclerosis controls were treatment-naive patients who had stable or active relapsing-remitting disease and met the revised McDonald criteria. CD8+ TEMRA cells were enriched by FACS, while bulk CD8+ and CD4+ T cells were purified by magnetic negative isolation. Blood was drawn into EDTA tubes, processed within 24 hours, and PBMCs were isolated by density gradient centrifugation. PBMCs intended for TCR sequencing were frozen in liquid nitrogen and were later thawed in a 37 degrees C water bath. Purity of sorted or isolated CD4+, CD8+ and CD8+ TEMRA cells was at least 90%.

Sample: CD4+ T cells from PBMCs. The sequence was obtained from a human donor with multiple sclerosis. This chain joins TRBV20-1 to TRBJ1-1; the D gene identity is not certain. The DNA reads as follows: TGCAGGGCCACTCGTTTGGGGAACACTGAAGCTTTCTTT. It specifies CRATRLGNTEAFF.